This T cell receptor beta chain was documented in a study of identical twins' blood T cells. Study context: About six alpha and roughly 6 beta libraries together yielded 50 million to 65 million reads.

Three pairs of healthy female monozygous twins were the donors. This clonotype was seen a few times. Libraries were made from RNA as TCR cDNA, using a modified protocol. Each TCR cDNA library carried sample-specific barcodes on both ends. MiXCR was run by TCRdb on the 5' RACE reads, yielding one entry per CDR3 protein. The sample contains hundreds of thousands of distinct CDR3 sequences, around 30% of which appear only once. The CDR3 covers 13 residues. Trimming removed 6 bases from V and 4 bases from J, with 12 bases in between. The sample comprised PBMCs. This chain uses TRBV12-3 or TRBV12-4 with TRBJ1-2, with D maybe TRBD1 (5 bases). This sequence was found in a woman aged 18 to 50 in good health. The DNA for the CDR3 is TGTGCCAGCAGACCAGGGCTCCTCTATGGCTACACCTTC. This translates into CASRPGLLYGYTF.